This T cell receptor (beta chain) was captured in a study of CD8 T cells in Susac syndrome. TCR beta sequences were obtained from blood CD8+ and CD4+ T cells. Recently defined diagnostic criteria for definite or probable disease were fulfilled by Susac syndrome patients. An input of about 0.5 to 1 ug of RNA was subjected to reverse transcription using random hexamers. One entry per CDR3 protein, called by TCRdb with MiXCR from the immunoSEQ multiplex PCR reads. Of about 110,000 distinct CDR3 sequences in the sample, approximately 94% were seen once. Study results and caveats: In total CD8+ repertoires, approximately 15 Susac-specific public clones were found, and CD8+ TEMRA repertoires had roughly 5. It was acknowledged in the study that its TCR sequencing and HLA analysis involved a relatively small number of individuals.

Regarding this clonotype: Antigen: not known.

The V gene lost 5 bases and the J gene lost 5 bases, with 12 bases spanning the gap. The germline V gene encodes CDR1 SSHAT and CDR2 FNYEAQ (reference sequence). The CDR3 is 13 amino acids. The sequence came from a human donor with Susac syndrome. V usage is TRBV7-7 and J usage is TRBJ2-5; D not certain. The sample was CD8+ T cells from PBMCs. The CDR3 loop is CASSQPSSETQYF. CDR3 in DNA: TGTGCCAGCAGCCAGCCAAGTTCTGAGACCCAGTACTTC.